This T cell receptor (beta chain) was captured in a study of T cells after yellow fever vaccination. MiXCR, applied by TCRdb to the 5' RACE reads, yields one record per CDR3 protein. The profile shows approximately 550,000 distinct CDR3 sequences, roughly 21% of them singletons. The germline CDR1 and CDR2 sequences are SGHTA and FQGNSA. The CDR3 runs 13 residues. The V and J ends lost 1 base and 6 bases respectively, with 10 bases between them. The V gene is TRBV7-2, the J gene TRBJ2-7; D remains ambiguous. The source of this sequence is a young man who received the YFV17D yellow fever vaccine. Material: PBMCs, obtained 15 days after the yellow fever booster vaccination. CDR3 nucleotide sequence: TGTGCCAGCAGCTTAGGCAGAAGACCCGAGCAGTACTTC. Translating gives CASSLGRRPEQYF.